The 23 T cell receptor beta chains below all came from one sample that was sequenced in a study of CD8+CD57+ T cells in acquired aplastic anemia. Genomic DNA, the template, was used for profiling of the TCR beta VDJ and CDR3. MiXCR, applied by TCRdb to the reads, yields one record per CDR3 protein. The sample comprises roughly 170,000 distinct CDR3 sequences, 48% of which are singletons, and under 15% rests with the top ten. By flow cytometry, patients selected for sequencing had shown an expansion of CD8+CD57+ cells. The specimen sequenced was sorted CD4+, CD8+, or CD8+CD57+ T cells (not recorded which) from PBMCs. The receptor source for this set is a human donor with aplastic anemia.

The chain combines TRBV7-2 with TRBJ1-5, with TRBD1 matching over 8 bases. V was clipped by 4 bases and J by 6 bases; unmatched bases: 2. The CDR3 is made up of 13 amino acids. Germline V gives CDR1 SGHTA, CDR2 FQGNSA. The CDR3 DNA follows: TGTGCCAGCAGCTCCCAGGGGGCTCAGCCCCAGCATTTT. Translating gives CASSSQGAQPQHF.

This clonotype was found many times. The V and J genes are TRBV5-4 and TRBJ1-6; perhaps TRBD1 as D (6 bases). This CDR3 contains 15 residues. Per germline, CDR1 SGHNT and CDR2 YYREEE (reference sequence). Trimming cost V 4 bases and J 5 bases, with 13 bases left between them. The CDR3 nucleotides read TGTGCCAGCAGCCCACCGGGACATGATAATTCACCCCTCCACTTT. Translated, it gives CASSPPGHDNSPLHF.

The chain has TRBV2 and TRBJ2-4; no firm D call. V lost 4 bases and J lost 7, with 17 bases in between. This CDR3 has 15 residues. Germline loops: CDR1 SNHLY, CDR2 FYNNEI. CDR3: CASSGIWGRANIQYF. DNA of the CDR3: TGTGCCAGCAGTGGGATTTGGGGTCGGGCTAACATTCAGTACTTC.

The chain carries TRBV10-3 and TRBJ2-3; D remains unclear. Between the trimmed V and J ends, which lost 0 bases and 0 bases, there was a span of 7 bases. The germline V gene encodes CDR1 ENHRY and CDR2 SYGVKD. CDR3 length: 15 residues. The CDR3 protein is CAISESVDSTDTQYF. The CDR3 coding sequence is TGTGCCATCAGTGAGTCAGTTGATAGCACAGATACGCAGTATTTT.

The rearrangement links TRBV2 to TRBJ1-5; 7 nucleotides agree with TRBD1. Per germline, CDR1 SNHLY and CDR2 FYNNEI. The CDR3 consists of 15 residues. V was clipped by 4 bases and J by 3 bases; unmatched bases: 6. The CDR3: CASSAGQDLNQPQHF. CDR3 nucleotides: TGTGCCAGCAGTGCCGGACAGGACCTCAATCAGCCCCAGCATTTT.

With respect to this clonotype: This may arise from a read error, as a much more abundant clone is one base away. V is TRBV18 and J is TRBJ2-7; 9 positions match TRBD2. The CDR3 runs 14 residues. From germline, CDR1 is KGHSH and CDR2 LQKENI. The CDR3 coding sequence is TGTGCCAACTCACCTGGCGGGGGGGACGTCGAGCAGTACTTC. Its protein product is CANSPGGGDVEQYF.

The V and J genes are TRBV7-9 and TRBJ1-6; D perhaps matches TRBD1 (5 bases). From germline, CDR1 is SEHNR and CDR2 FQNEAQ (reference sequence). The V and J ends lost 5 bases and 11 bases respectively, with 16 bases between them. The CDR3 is 14 residues long. CDR3 nucleotide sequence: TGTGCCAGCAGCCGAGGGGAGGGTAGTCCACCCCTCCACTTT. As protein: CASSRGEGSPPLHF.

The sample holds many counts of this clonotype. The chain recombines TRBV14 with TRBJ2-2; D is uncertain. V gave up 0 bases and J gave up 1 base, with 9 bases separating them. The CDR3 sequence is 16 residues long. Germline V gene data show CDR1 as SGHDN and CDR2 as FVKESK. CDR3 nucleotide sequence: TGTGCCAGCAGCCAAGATCTGGGATTGAACACCGGGGAGCTGTTTTTT. Amino acids: CASSQDLGLNTGELFF.

This clonotype was observed many times. The chain employs TRBV7-3 and TRBJ2-2; 8 bases fit TRBD2. The CDR3 is 16 amino acids. The trim removed 4 bases at V and 1 base at J, leaving 5 bases unmatched. Per the germline V gene, CDR1 is SGHTA and CDR2 is FQGTGA. CDR3 sequence: CASSSRAGENTGELFF. The CDR3 DNA follows: TGTGCCAGCAGCTCCCGAGCGGGGGAGAACACCGGGGAGCTGTTTTTT.

This clonotype was seen just once. V is TRBV9 and J is TRBJ2-2; TRBD2 might be the D (6 bases). The CDR3 contains 13 residues. V lost 3 bases to trimming and J lost 8 bases, with 11 bases between them. Germline V gene lookup returns CDR1 SGDLS and CDR2 YYNGEE. CDR3 sequence: CASSGGRKGELFF. For the CDR3, the DNA is TGTGCCAGCAGCGGAGGGAGGAAGGGGGAGCTGTTTTTT.

This clonotype was detected only once. The rearrangement joins TRBV7-8 to TRBJ2-7; D is unresolved. The ends were cut back, 2 bases at V and 2 bases at J, with 10 bases in the middle. This CDR3 spans 14 amino acids. Germline CDR1 SGHVS, CDR2 FQNEAQ. CDR3 in amino acids: CASSLRQAAYEQYF. The CDR3 bases are TGTGCCAGCAGCTTACGCCAGGCAGCCTACGAGCAGTACTTC.

V and J are TRBV6-5 and TRBJ2-7, with TRBD1 matching 8 bases. The V gene's germline CDR1 is MNHEY and CDR2 SVGAGI. J was trimmed by 4 bases and V by 0 bases; bases with no gene match: 8. This CDR3 region has 16 residues. In nucleotides, the CDR3 is TGTGCCAGCAGTTACTCAGGGGCAGGGGGCAATTACGAGCAGTACTTC. Encoded protein: CASSYSGAGGNYEQYF.

The chain couples TRBV6-1 to TRBJ1-2; TRBD1 is a possible D gene (6 bases). V dropped 7 bases and J dropped 6 bases, with 21 bases sitting between them. This CDR3 is 15 amino acids long. The germline V gene encodes CDR1 MNHNS and CDR2 SASEGT. CDR3 loop: CASTTGGQGRNGYTF. CDR3 DNA sequence: TGTGCCAGCACCACCGGGGGGCAGGGGCGCAATGGCTACACCTTC.

In this sample, this clonotype turned up a few times. The chain couples TRBV19 to TRBJ1-5; possible D gene TRBD1, 6 bases. V shed 6 bases and J shed 2 bases, with 14 bases lying between them. From germline, CDR1 is LNHDA and CDR2 SQIVND (reference sequence). The CDR3 covers 15 residues. CDR3 sequence: CASSLKGDGNQPQHF. CDR3 coding DNA: TGTGCCAGTAGCCTAAAGGGGGACGGCAATCAGCCCCAGCATTTT.

The chain uses TRBV5-1 and TRBJ1-1, with TRBD1 identical over 7 bases. This CDR3 is 15 amino acids long. Trimming took 3 bases from V and 0 from J; bases not matched to a gene: 5. Germline assignment: CDR1 SGHRS and CDR2 YFSETQ. CDR3 sequence: CASSSVGQLNTEAFF. The CDR3 region has the DNA TGCGCCAGCAGCTCGGTGGGACAGTTGAACACTGAAGCTTTCTTT.

This clonotype showed up just a few times. The V and J genes are TRBV9 and TRBJ2-3, with 10 bases aligning to TRBD2. CDR1 is SGDLS and CDR2 is YYNGEE in the germline V gene. The CDR3 is 18 residues long. V lost 0 bases and J lost 1; bases outside the gene matches: 8. CDR3 region: CASSVGGGGLARTDTQYF. Written as DNA, the CDR3 is TGTGCCAGCAGCGTAGGAGGGGGGGGACTAGCGCGCACAGATACGCAGTATTTT.

For this clonotype: At one of its ends the junction is not consistent with the germline gene, which may arise from a read error. The chain recombines TRBV10-3 with TRBJ2-7; D is uncertain. There are 14 residues in the CDR3. Germline V gene data show CDR1 as ENHRY and CDR2 as SYGVKD. The CDR3 nucleotides are TGTGCCAGCAGTGGTCAGTTGGGCTCCTACGAGCAGTACTTC. This codes for CASSGQLGSYEQYF.

The chain carries TRBV24-1 and TRBJ2-2, with 7 bases identical to TRBD2. Looked up from germline, CDR1 is KGHDR and CDR2 is SFDVKD. The junction had 11 bases not matched to a gene; V was cut back by 4 bases and J by 4 bases. This CDR3 region has 17 residues. CDR3 nucleotide sequence: TGTGCCACCAGTGACCCTCTAGCGGCTAGGGGCACCGGGGAGCTGTTTTTT. Protein sequence: CATSDPLAARGTGELFF.

The chain recombines TRBV7-9 with TRBJ2-7, with D hard to call. This CDR3 region has 13 residues. Germline CDR1 and CDR2: SEHNR and FQNEAQ (reference sequence). V was pared by 1 base and J by 3 bases, with 7 bases between. CDR3 nucleotides: TGTGCCAGCAGCTTAGACAGAAACTACGAGCAGTACTTC. Encoded protein: CASSLDRNYEQYF.

A note on this clonotype: With a much larger clone just one base away, this may be a read error. This is likely a read error, given that the CDR3 carries no conserved phenylalanine or tryptophan at its end. CDR3 protein: CASSPRDRGNYGYTL. DNA of the CDR3: TGTGCCAGCAGTCCTCGGGACAGGGGCAACTATGGCTACACCCTC. J is TRBJ1-2 and V is TRBV6-1, with 10 positions matching TRBD1. Germline V lookup: CDR1 MNHNS, CDR2 SASEGT. The CDR3 extends over 15 amino acids. Germline trimming cut 5 bases from V and 2 bases from J; bases unmatched to any gene: 5.

The rearrangement joins TRBV13 to TRBJ2-7; D is undetermined. The CDR3 sequence is 12 residues long. Per germline, CDR1 PRHDT and CDR2 FYEKMQ (reference sequence). V dropped 8 bases and J dropped 0 bases, with 8 bases sitting between them. The CDR3 here is CASPPPSYEQYF. The DNA of the CDR3 is TGTGCCAGCCCCCCGCCCTCCTACGAGCAGTACTTC. The variable domain in full, with the rest retrieved from reference TRBV13 and TRBJ2-7, is AAGVIQSPRHLIKEKRETATLKCYPIPRHDTVYWYQQGPGQDPQFLISFYEKMQSDKGSIPDRFSAQQFSDYHSELNMSSLELGDSALYFCASPPPSYEQYFGPGTRLTVT.

V usage is TRBV20-1 and J usage is TRBJ2-7; D perhaps matches TRBD2 (6 bases). Trimming took 0 bases from V and 0 from J, leaving 15 bases between them. Per germline, CDR1 DFQATT and CDR2 SNEGSKA (reference sequence). The CDR3 has 16 residues. In nucleotides, the CDR3 is TGCAGTGCTAGAGAACCCGGGACTCGGCTCTCCTACGAGCAGTACTTC. Amino acid sequence: CSAREPGTRLSYEQYF.

This clonotype came up a few times. The J gene is TRBJ1-1, the V gene TRBV10-3; possibly TRBD1 for D (5 bases). Between the trimmed V and J ends, which lost 3 bases and 4 bases, there was a span of 12 bases. CDR1 and CDR2 (germline): ENHRY, SYGVKD. The CDR3 extends over 14 amino acids. DNA of the CDR3: TGTGCCATCAGTGAATCCGGGGCAGGCACTGAAGCTTTCTTT. Its translation: CAISESGAGTEAFF.